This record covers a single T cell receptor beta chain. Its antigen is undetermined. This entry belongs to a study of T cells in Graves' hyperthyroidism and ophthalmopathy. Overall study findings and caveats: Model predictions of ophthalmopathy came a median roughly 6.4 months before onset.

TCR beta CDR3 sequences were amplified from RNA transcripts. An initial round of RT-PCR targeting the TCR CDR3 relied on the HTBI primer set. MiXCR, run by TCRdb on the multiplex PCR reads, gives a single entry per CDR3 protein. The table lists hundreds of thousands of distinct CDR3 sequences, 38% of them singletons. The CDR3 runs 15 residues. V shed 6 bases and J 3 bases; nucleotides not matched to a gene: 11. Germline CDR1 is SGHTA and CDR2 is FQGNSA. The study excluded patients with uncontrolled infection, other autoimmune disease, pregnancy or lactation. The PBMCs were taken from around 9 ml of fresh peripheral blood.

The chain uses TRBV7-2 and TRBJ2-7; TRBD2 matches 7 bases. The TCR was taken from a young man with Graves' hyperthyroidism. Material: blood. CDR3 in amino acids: CASSLTPSGIYEQYF. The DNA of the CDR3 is TGTGCCAGCAGTTTGACTCCTAGCGGAATCTACGAGCAGTACTTC.